The 14 T cell receptor beta chains listed next were all sequenced from one sample in a study of human T cells and chemical hapten exposure. Time point indicated: patch test 2, 6 weeks after DPC sensitization. As to treatment: therapeutic diphenylcyclopropenone sensitization with weekly scalp DPC. TCRdb processed the RACE reads anew with MiXCR; each CDR3 protein has one entry. The repertoire consists of under 85,000 distinct CDR3 sequences, with around 10% occurring once and the leading ten covering around 6.8%. The material sequenced was whole blood, taken in connection with sensitization to the hapten diphenylcyclopropenone (DPC). These receptor sequences come from a woman aged 45 to 65 with alopecia areata. Some clones in this sample may be carry-over from other donors' samples.

V usage is TRBV5-5 and J usage is TRBJ2-7; D possibly corresponds to TRBD1 (5 bases). The CDR3 is 14 amino acids. Per the germline V gene, CDR1 is SGHKS and CDR2 is YYEKEE (reference sequence). The V and J ends lost 4 bases and 6 bases respectively, with 17 bases between them. CDR3 sequence reads: CASSPITREVEQYF. The CDR3 DNA sequence: TGTGCCAGCAGCCCGATTACCAGGGAAGTCGAGCAGTACTTC.

This rearrangement joins TRBV10-3 to TRBJ1-1; 10 positions match TRBD1. Per germline, CDR1 ENHRY and CDR2 SYGVKD. The V segment lost 6 bases and the J segment 5 bases; nucleotides outside the gene matches: 6. This CDR3 is built from 14 residues. The CDR3 sequence is CAIRGDRGRTEAFF. As DNA, the CDR3 is TGTGCCATCAGGGGCGACAGGGGGCGAACTGAAGCTTTCTTT.

Only a few counts were recorded for this clonotype. The chain has TRBV27 and TRBJ2-1; D is ambiguous. With 4 bases removed from V and 7 bases from J, the gap between germline ends came to 8 bases. Germline CDR1 and CDR2: MNHEY and SMNVEV (reference sequence). The CDR3 covers 12 residues. CDR3 region: CASSSGLNEQFF. The DNA of the CDR3 is TGTGCCAGCAGTTCTGGGTTGAATGAGCAGTTCTTC.

As for this clonotype: A much larger clonotype is one base distant, so this may be a read error. V and J are TRBV20-1 and TRBJ1-1, with D hard to call. The germline gives CDR1 DFQATT, CDR2 SNEGSKA (reference sequence). CDR3 length: 12 amino acids. Trimming pared 5 bases from V and 1 base from J, leaving 8 bases between. Written as DNA, the CDR3 is TGCAGTGCTGGCGATCAGAACACTGAAGCTTTCTTT. Protein sequence: CSAGDQNTEAFF.

This clonotype was seen ten or more times. V is TRBV29-1 and J is TRBJ2-5; 7 bases match TRBD2. V was pared by 6 bases and J by 5 bases, with 15 bases of the junction left unmatched. Germline CDR1 reads SQVTM; CDR2 reads ANQGSEA. The length of the CDR3 is 15 residues. The CDR3 protein is CSVDARGLAAETQYF. In DNA, the CDR3 is TGCAGCGTCGATGCCAGAGGGCTAGCGGCGGAGACCCAGTACTTC.

This clonotype was observed many times. The chain links TRBV18 to TRBJ1-6; 7 nucleotides match TRBD1. CDR1 KGHSH and CDR2 LQKENI come from the germline V gene. CDR3 length: 16 residues. J lost 8 bases, V lost 3 bases, and 10 bases had no gene match. CDR3 in amino acids: CASSPTTGNNDSPLHF. CDR3 coding DNA: TGTGCCAGCTCACCGACGACAGGGAACAATGATTCACCCCTCCACTTT.

Of note for this clonotype: This may stem from a read error, because a much larger clone lies one nucleotide away. This chain uses TRBV7-9 with TRBJ2-7, with D possibly being TRBD2 (5 bases). CDR3 length: 14 amino acids. The V end was cut by 6 bases, the J end by 2 bases, with 14 bases between. Germline CDR1 reads SEHNR; CDR2 reads FQNEAQ (reference sequence). CDR3 amino acids: CASRPYGGPYEQYF. Here the CDR3 DNA reads TGTGCCAGCAGACCTTATGGAGGACCCTACGAGCAGTACTTC.

The table lists this clonotype with many counts. This CDR3 reads CASSEWGSRGTDTQYF. DNA for the CDR3: TGTGCCAGCAGTGAATGGGGGAGTAGGGGCACAGATACGCAGTATTTT. The chain joins TRBV6-1 to TRBJ2-3; TRBD1 or TRBD2 may be the D gene (5 bases each). Germline-derived CDR1 and CDR2 are MNHNS and SASEGT. This CDR3 is built from 16 residues. V was shortened by 2 bases and J by 1 base, with 13 bases between the two germline ends.

V is TRBV3-1 and J is TRBJ1-2; no definite D call. The CDR3 loop spans 16 amino acids. The germline V gene has CDR1 LGHDT and CDR2 YNNKEL (reference sequence). Deletions cut 3 bases from V and 4 bases from J, with 18 bases between. The CDR3 nucleotides read TGTGCCAGCAGCCACCAGAGGTCGGGGAGGTCCTATGGCTACACCTTC. Its protein is CASSHQRSGRSYGYTF.

The sample holds many counts of this clonotype. V is TRBV6-1 and J is TRBJ1-5; 9 positions agree with TRBD1. V trimming: 4 bases; J trimming: 6 bases; junction bases outside the gene matches: 10. The CDR3 extends over 16 amino acids. Germline CDR1 reads MNHNS; CDR2 reads SASEGT. The CDR3 spells CASSVRDRVRGQPQHF. In DNA form, the CDR3 reads TGTGCCAGCAGTGTCCGGGACAGGGTGAGGGGTCAGCCCCAGCATTTT.

This clonotype was recorded at least ten times. The J gene is TRBJ1-2, the V gene TRBV11-2; D is uncertain. CDR3 size: 14 residues. The V end lost 0 bases, the J end lost 3 bases, and 8 bases lay between the germline ends. Germline V gives CDR1 SGHAT, CDR2 FQNNGV. CDR3 sequence (DNA): TGTGCCAGCAGCTTAGATCCCACGTACTATGGCTACACCTTC. Translated, it gives CASSLDPTYYGYTF.

This clonotype has at least ten counts. The V gene is TRBV7-9, the J gene TRBJ2-1; the match to TRBD2 covers 10 bases. The germline V gene encodes CDR1 SEHNR and CDR2 FQNEAQ (reference sequence). The CDR3 has 15 amino acids. Trimming took 1 base from V and 10 from J; bases not matched to a gene: 7. CDR3 region: CASSLGGSGRPEQFF. The CDR3, as DNA: TGTGCCAGCAGCTTAGGAGGTAGCGGGAGGCCAGAGCAGTTCTTC. Variable domain in full (rest from reference TRBV7-9 and TRBJ2-1): DTGVSQNPRHKITKRGQNVTFRCDPISEHNRLYWYRQTLGQGPEFLTYFQNEAQLEKSRLLSDRFSAERPKGSFSTLEIQRTEQGDSAMYLCASSLGGSGRPEQFFGPGTRLTVL.

The chain has TRBV19 and TRBJ2-7, with 7 bases lining up with TRBD1. The CDR3 is 14 amino acids. J gave up 1 base and V 6 bases, and 6 bases lay outside the gene matches. Per germline, CDR1 LNHDA and CDR2 SQIVND (reference sequence). In DNA form, the CDR3 reads TGTGCCAGTAGCGGGACAGCCCTTTCCTACGAGCAGTACTTC. This codes for CASSGTALSYEQYF.

This clonotype was seen repeatedly, ten times or more. The chain uses TRBV3-1 and TRBJ2-1; D gene uncertain. Trimming took 0 bases from V and 6 from J, leaving 9 bases between them. CDR1 and CDR2 from the germline V gene are LGHDT and YNNKEL (reference sequence). There are 14 residues in the CDR3. The DNA for the CDR3 is TGTGCCAGCAGCCAAGATCCCCAACGCAATGAGCAGTTCTTC. Amino acid sequence: CASSQDPQRNEQFF.